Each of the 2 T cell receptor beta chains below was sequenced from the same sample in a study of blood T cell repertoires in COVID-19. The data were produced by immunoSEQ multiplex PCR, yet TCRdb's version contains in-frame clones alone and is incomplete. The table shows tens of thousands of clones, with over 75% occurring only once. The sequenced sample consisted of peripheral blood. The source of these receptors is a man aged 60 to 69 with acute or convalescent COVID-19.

In DNA, the CDR3 is TGTGCCAGTAGTATATCCGGAGGAGGGTACACAGATACGCAGTATTTT. Translating it yields CASSISGGGYTDTQYF. The J gene is TRBJ2-3, the V gene TRBV19; tentatively, D is TRBD2 (6 bases). The germline gives CDR1 LNHDA, CDR2 SQIVND (reference sequence). V dropped 2 bases and J dropped 2 bases, with 14 bases sitting between them. The CDR3 is 16 amino acids.

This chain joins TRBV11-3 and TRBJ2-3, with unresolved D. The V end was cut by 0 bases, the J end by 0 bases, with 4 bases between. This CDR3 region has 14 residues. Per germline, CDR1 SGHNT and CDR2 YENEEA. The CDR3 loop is CASSLDSSTDTQYF. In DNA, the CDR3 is TGTGCCAGCAGCTTAGACTCGAGCACAGATACGCAGTATTTT. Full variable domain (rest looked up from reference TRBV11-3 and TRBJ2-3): EAGVVQSPRYKIIEKKQPVAFWCNPISGHNTLYWYLQNLGQGPELLIRYENEEAVDDSQLPKDRFSAERLKGVDSTLKIQPAELGDSAVYLCASSLDSSTDTQYFGPGTRLTVL.